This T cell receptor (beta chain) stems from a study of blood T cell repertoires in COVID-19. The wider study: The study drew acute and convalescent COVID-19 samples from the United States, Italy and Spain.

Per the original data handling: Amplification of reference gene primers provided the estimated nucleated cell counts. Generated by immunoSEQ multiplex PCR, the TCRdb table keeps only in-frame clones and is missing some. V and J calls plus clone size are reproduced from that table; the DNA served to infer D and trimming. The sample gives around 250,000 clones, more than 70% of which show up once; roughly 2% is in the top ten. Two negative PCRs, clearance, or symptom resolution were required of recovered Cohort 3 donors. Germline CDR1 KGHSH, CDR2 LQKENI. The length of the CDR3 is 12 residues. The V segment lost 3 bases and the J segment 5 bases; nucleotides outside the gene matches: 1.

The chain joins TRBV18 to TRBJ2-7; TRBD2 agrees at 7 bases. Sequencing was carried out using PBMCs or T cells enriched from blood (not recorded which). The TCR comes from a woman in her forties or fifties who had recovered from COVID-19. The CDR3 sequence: CASSPGGDEQYF. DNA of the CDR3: TGTGCCAGCTCACCTGGGGGGGACGAGCAGTACTTC.